The 18 T cell receptor beta chains presented below share a single source sample, sequenced in a study of blood T cell repertoires in COVID-19 (dated by TCRdb to the early 2020s). The library relied on the immunoSEQ multiplex PCR assay. TCRdb limited this immuneACCESS table to in-frame rearrangements with V and J called. A share of clones is missing; checked studies link under half to unresolved V genes, and the rest is unexplained. The sample includes about 210,000 clones, with 90% to 95% observed a single time. The ten biggest clones cover around 1.2% of the sample. Sample: peripheral blood. The source of these receptors is a young man with acute or convalescent COVID-19.

Comments on this clone: Its ends do not fully match the called genes, so a read error is possible. The chain joins TRBV7-7 to TRBJ1-2, with TRBD1 matching 8 bases. The germline V gene encodes CDR1 SSHAT and CDR2 FNYEAQ (reference sequence). CDR3 size: 18 residues. CDR3 DNA sequence: TGTGCTAGCAGCCCGCCCTCAGGGGGCGAAGGTATTTGGTATGGCTACACCTTC. It yields the protein CASSPPSGGEGIWYGYTF.

The genes are TRBV5-1 and TRBJ1-1, with D unresolved. The CDR3 totals 13 residues. The ends were cut back, 4 bases at V and 3 bases at J, with 10 bases in the middle. Per the germline V gene, CDR1 is SGHRS and CDR2 is YFSETQ. The chain's CDR3 is CASSGWEDTEAFF. In DNA form, the CDR3 reads TGCGCCAGCAGCGGGTGGGAGGACACTGAAGCTTTCTTT.

The rearrangement uses TRBV6-6 and TRBJ1-1; D remains unclear. Germline V gene sequence: CDR1 MNHNY, CDR2 SVGAGI (reference sequence). V gave up 2 bases and J gave up 3 bases, with 10 bases separating them. The CDR3 extends over 14 amino acids. CDR3 sequence (DNA): TGTGCCAGCAGTTACGGTAGCCGGGACACTGAAGCTTTCTTT. This sequence encodes CASSYGSRDTEAFF.

The chain joins TRBV25-1 to TRBJ1-1; 7 bases are a match to TRBD1. The germline gives CDR1 MGHDK, CDR2 SYGVNS. CDR3 length equals 14 residues. The V gene end was trimmed by 4 bases and the J gene end by 6 bases; junction bases not matched to a gene: 8. The CDR3 region is CASSATTGASEAFF. Here the CDR3 DNA reads TGTGCCAGCAGTGCCACAACAGGGGCATCTGAAGCTTTCTTT.

The chain joins TRBV7-8 to TRBJ2-7; TRBD2 is a possible D gene (5 bases). Germline V gene sequence: CDR1 SGHVS, CDR2 FQNEAQ. V dropped 1 base and J dropped 0 bases, with 16 bases sitting between them. This CDR3 has 17 residues. Written as DNA, the CDR3 is TGTGCCAGCAGCTTAGTCGGTCTAGCACAGAGCTCCTACGAGCAGTACTTC. Translating gives CASSLVGLAQSSYEQYF.

DNA of the CDR3: TGTGCCAGTACCCGGACCGGGACAGACTACGAGCAGTACTTC. As protein: CASTRTGTDYEQYF. This rearrangement joins TRBV19 to TRBJ2-7; TRBD1 matches 7 bases. Per germline, CDR1 LNHDA and CDR2 SQIVND (reference sequence). The V segment lost 7 bases and the J segment 3 bases; nucleotides outside the gene matches: 9. The CDR3 is made up of 14 amino acids.

The chain combines TRBV5-1 with TRBJ1-4; TRBD1 agrees at 12 bases. The CDR3 covers 17 residues. Germline V gene data show CDR1 as SGHRS and CDR2 as YFSETQ. Trimming took 3 bases from V and 6 from J; bases not matched to a gene: 9. For the CDR3, the DNA is TGCGCCAGCAGCTCGAGGGGACAGGGGGCCGTTGATGAAAAACTGTTTTTT. Its protein is CASSSRGQGAVDEKLFF.

The genes are TRBV27 and TRBJ1-3; D is ambiguous. The CDR3 covers 18 residues. In germline, CDR1 is MNHEY, CDR2 SMNVEV (reference sequence). V lost 7 bases to trimming and J lost 3 bases, with 25 bases between them. The CDR3 nucleotides are TGTGCCAGCATTAACCGTCCGGAACAGTTCTCCGTTGGAAACACCATATATTTT. Protein sequence: CASINRPEQFSVGNTIYF.

The rearrangement joins TRBV7-3 to TRBJ1-2; TRBD1 might be the D (5 bases). Germline loops: CDR1 SGHTA, CDR2 FQGTGA. The CDR3 has 13 residues. The V gene lost 0 bases and the J gene lost 7 bases, with 9 bases spanning the gap. The CDR3 DNA sequence: TGTGCCAGCAGCTTAACCAGGGAGGCTGGCTACACCTTC. Translation gives CASSLTREAGYTF.

This chain links TRBV9 with TRBJ1-3; D remains ambiguous. The CDR3 covers 14 residues. CDR1 is SGDLS and CDR2 is YYNGEE in the germline V gene. Trimming stripped 0 bases from V and 4 bases from J, with 8 bases between. CDR3 loop: CASSVETPGNTIYF. In DNA, the CDR3 is TGTGCCAGCAGCGTAGAAACTCCGGGAAACACCATATATTTT.

The genes are TRBV4-1 and TRBJ2-1; the match to TRBD2 covers 8 bases. The CDR3 runs to 15 residues. With 1 base clipped from V and 5 bases from J, the junction kept 4 bases outside the gene matches. CDR1 is MGHRA, CDR2 YSYEKL, per germline. This CDR3 is CASSQGREANNEQFF. The CDR3 DNA reads TGCGCCAGCAGCCAAGGGCGGGAGGCTAACAATGAGCAGTTCTTC.

This sequence joins TRBV5-1 and TRBJ1-4; possible D gene TRBD1, 5 bases. Germline CDR1 reads SGHRS; CDR2 reads YFSETQ. The V end lost 4 bases, the J end lost 2 bases, and 21 bases lay between the germline ends. The CDR3 is made up of 18 amino acids. In nucleotides, the CDR3 is TGCGCCAGCAGCCTGGAAGATCCATCCCGGGGGACTAATGAAAAACTGTTTTTT. It specifies CASSLEDPSRGTNEKLFF.

The V and J genes are TRBV6-2 or TRBV6-3 and TRBJ2-1, with 11 nucleotides matching TRBD2. V lost 7 bases to trimming and J lost 1 base; unmatched junction nucleotides: 3. The CDR3 runs 15 residues. The V gene's germline CDR1 is MNHEY and CDR2 SVGEGT. The CDR3 DNA follows: TGTGCCAGCAACCCTAGCGGGAGGTCCTACAATGAGCAGTTCTTC. Translation: CASNPSGRSYNEQFF.

The V gene is TRBV24-1, the J gene TRBJ2-3, with D maybe TRBD2 (7 bases). The length of the CDR3 is 16 residues. Trimming cost V 10 bases and J 2 bases, with 21 bases left between them. CDR1 KGHDR and CDR2 SFDVKD come from the germline V gene. CDR3 sequence: CATAVGGTSNTDTQYF. CDR3 coding DNA: TGTGCCACTGCCGTGGGGGGGACATCTAACACAGATACGCAGTATTTT.

CDR3 residues: CASSLDGTGGTDTQYF. DNA of the CDR3: TGTGCCAGCAGCTTAGATGGGACAGGGGGCACAGATACGCAGTATTTT. This rearrangement joins TRBV7-3 to TRBJ2-3; TRBD1 matches at 10 bases. CDR1 and CDR2 from the germline V gene are SGHTA and FQGTGA. Trimming took 2 bases from V and 1 from J; bases not matched to a gene: 3. This CDR3 region has 16 residues. Full variable domain (missing parts from reference TRBV7-3 and TRBJ2-3): GAGVSQTPSNKVTEKGKYVELRCDPISGHTALYWYRQSLGQGPEFLIYFQGTGAADDSGLPNDRFFAVRPEGSVSTLKIQRTERGDSAVYLCASSLDGTGGTDTQYFGPGTRLTVL.

The gene calls are TRBV28 and TRBJ2-2; the match to TRBD1 covers 12 bases. Trimming cost V 5 bases and J 5 bases; bases outside gene matches: 6. Germline-derived CDR1 and CDR2 are MDHEN and SYDVKM. The CDR3 sequence is 16 residues long. The CDR3 protein is CASSPVGQGATGELFF. The CDR3 nucleotides are TGTGCCAGCAGTCCCGTGGGACAGGGGGCAACCGGGGAGCTGTTTTTT.

This rearrangement joins TRBV5-1 to TRBJ1-3; a weak D match, TRBD1 (5 bases). The CDR3 has 16 amino acids. With 4 bases removed from V and 0 bases from J, the gap between germline ends came to 14 bases. Germline V gives CDR1 SGHRS, CDR2 YFSETQ. This CDR3 is CASSPAGQGSGNTIYF. CDR3 nucleotides: TGCGCCAGCAGCCCGGCGGGGCAAGGCTCTGGAAACACCATATATTTT.

The CDR3 bases are TGTGCCAGCAGCTTACCAAATCAGCCCCAGCATTTT. Amino acid sequence: CASSLPNQPQHF. The V gene is TRBV7-2, the J gene TRBJ1-5; D is unresolved. The germline V gene has CDR1 SGHTA and CDR2 FQGNSA. Trimming removed 2 bases from V and 4 bases from J, with 3 bases in between. CDR3 length: 12 amino acids.